The 20 T cell receptor beta chains presented below share a single source sample, sequenced in a study of T cell repertoires in cytomegalovirus infection. TCRdb re-derived calls from the reads in MiXCR, one entry per CDR3 protein. The profile shows roughly 500,000 distinct CDR3 sequences, 16% of them singletons. The sample taken for sequencing was CD8+ T cells from PBMCs. The receptors shown here come from a human donor in good health (CMV status not recorded). Some clones in this sample may be carry-over from other donors' samples.

The chain has TRBV12-3 or TRBV12-4 and TRBJ2-7, with TRBD1 matching over 7 bases. This CDR3 comprises 15 residues. With 2 bases clipped from V and 2 bases from J, the junction kept 6 bases outside the gene matches. CDR3: CASSLFRDRPYEQYF. The DNA for the CDR3 is TGTGCCAGCAGTTTATTCAGGGACAGACCCTACGAGCAGTACTTC.

This clonotype was observed a few times. The gene calls are TRBV12-3 or TRBV12-4 and TRBJ1-2; D unresolved. The V end was cut by 8 bases, the J end by 1 base, with 8 bases between. The CDR3 contains 12 residues. The CDR3 is CASRGYNYGYTF. As DNA, the CDR3 is TGTGCCAGCCGGGGATATAACTATGGCTACACCTTC.

The chain has TRBV11-2 and TRBJ2-7; D might be TRBD2 (5 bases). CDR3 length: 15 residues. CDR1 SGHAT and CDR2 FQNNGV come from the germline V gene. Trimming removed 1 base at V and 0 bases at J, with 10 bases between. CDR3 in amino acids: CASSLGFGGSYEQYF. CDR3 bases: TGTGCCAGCAGCTTAGGGTTCGGAGGCTCCTACGAGCAGTACTTC.

The table lists this clonotype with a few counts. The V call is TRBV27, the J call TRBJ2-1, with 10 bases identical to TRBD2. V dropped 3 bases and J dropped 3; count of bases not matched to a gene: 5. The CDR3 is made up of 16 amino acids. Germline V lookup: CDR1 MNHEY, CDR2 SMNVEV (reference sequence). CDR3 sequence (DNA): TGTGCCAGCAGTTTCCGGACTAGCGGAGGCTACAATGAGCAGTTCTTC. Protein: CASSFRTSGGYNEQFF.

The chain carries TRBV5-1 and TRBJ2-1; TRBD2 aligns across 10 bases. CDR1 and CDR2 from the germline V gene are SGHRS and YFSETQ. The CDR3 totals 15 residues. The trim removed 2 bases at V and 6 bases at J, leaving 5 bases unmatched. CDR3 DNA sequence: TGCGCCAGCAGCTTCCTAGCGGGAGATTCCAATGAGCAGTTCTTC. Encoded protein: CASSFLAGDSNEQFF.

This clonotype was seen ten or more times. The V and J genes are TRBV6-1 and TRBJ2-1; 13 nucleotides align to TRBD2. Germline CDR1 and CDR2: MNHNS and SASEGT. The CDR3 spans 16 residues. The V gene end was trimmed by 4 bases and the J gene end by 2 bases; junction bases not matched to a gene: 2. CDR3 nucleotides: TGTGCCAGCAGTGTCGGGACTAGCGGGACCTACAATGAGCAGTTCTTC. Its protein product is CASSVGTSGTYNEQFF.

Turning to this clonotype: This may come from a read error, since a much larger clone is one base off. V and J are TRBV6-1 and TRBJ1-5; TRBD1 matches 8 bases. The CDR3 sequence is 13 residues long. From germline, CDR1 is MNHNS and CDR2 SASEGT. Written as DNA, the CDR3 is TGTGCCAGCAGGGACAGGGACGATCCGCCCCAGCAATTT. It encodes CASRDRDDPPQQF.

The chain employs TRBV12-3 or TRBV12-4 and TRBJ1-2, with D maybe TRBD1 (5 bases). The CDR3 extends over 15 amino acids. V lost 0 bases and J lost 9, with 17 bases in between. CDR3 in DNA: TGTGCCAGCAGTTTAGCCGGGGGGGGAAATGGGCGCTACACCTTC. Amino acid sequence: CASSLAGGGNGRYTF.

Ten or more counts support this clonotype. DNA for the CDR3: TGTGCCAGCAGTCCCCTTCCACGGTTCAACACTGAAGCTTTCTTT. Translation gives CASSPLPRFNTEAFF. The chain uses TRBV27 and TRBJ1-1; D is unclear. V was clipped by 5 bases and J by 2 bases, with 15 bases between them. The CDR3 is 15 amino acids. Germline loops: CDR1 MNHEY, CDR2 SMNVEV (reference sequence).

This clonotype was recorded at least ten times. The chain joins TRBV7-3 to TRBJ2-1; 7 positions agree with TRBD2. Looked up from germline, CDR1 is SGHTA and CDR2 is FQGTGA. This CDR3 contains 12 residues. V dropped 1 base and J dropped 10; count of bases not matched to a gene: 1. CDR3 residues: CASSLRAGEQFF. The CDR3, as DNA: TGTGCCAGCAGCTTAAGAGCGGGGGAGCAGTTCTTC.

This clonotype was seen ten or more times. V gene TRBV11-2 combines with J gene TRBJ2-2; TRBD2 aligns across 11 bases. Per germline, CDR1 SGHAT and CDR2 FQNNGV. CDR3 size: 14 residues. V was clipped by 5 bases and J by 12 bases; unmatched bases: 8. CDR3 nucleotides: TGTGCCAGCAGCAGCGGACTAGCGGGCCCGCAGCTGTTTTTT. It is translated as CASSSGLAGPQLFF. Supplemented by reference TRBV11-2 and TRBJ2-2, the full variable domain reads EAGVAQSPRYKIIEKRQSVAFWCNPISGHATLYWYQQILGQGPKLLIQFQNNGVVDDSQLPKDRFSAERLKGVDSTLKIQPAKLEDSAVYLCASSSGLAGPQLFFGEGSRLTVL.

This clonotype was counted at least ten times. The chain is built from TRBV12-3 or TRBV12-4 and TRBJ1-6, with 11 bases aligning to TRBD1. The CDR3 loop spans 17 amino acids. V gave up 6 bases and J gave up 0 bases; unmatched junction bases: 4. The CDR3 sequence is CASRGQGVSSYNSPLHF. The CDR3 DNA is TGTGCCAGCAGGGGACAGGGGGTGAGCTCCTATAATTCACCCCTCCACTTT.

The DNA of the CDR3 is TGCAGTGTTCCTGTGATGAACACTGAAGCTTTCTTT. Translating it yields CSVPVMNTEAFF. The chain links TRBV20-1 to TRBJ1-1; no clear D gene. The CDR3 extends over 12 amino acids. The V and J ends lost 7 bases and 0 bases respectively, with 9 bases between them. The germline gives CDR1 DFQATT, CDR2 SNEGSKA (reference sequence).

As regards this clonotype: A much larger clone differs by one base, so this may be a read error. The chain recombines TRBV12-3 or TRBV12-4 with TRBJ2-4; tentatively, D is TRBD1 or TRBD2 (6 bases each). The CDR3 totals 14 residues. The CDR3 region is CASSLRGRKDIPYF. The CDR3 nucleotides are TGTGCCAGCAGTTTACGGGGGCGCAAGGACATTCCGTACTTC.

In this sample, this clonotype turned up many times. The chain recombines TRBV7-8 with TRBJ2-7; 13 bases agree with TRBD2. Trimming took 5 bases from V and 2 from J; bases not matched to a gene: 9. Germline V gene sequence: CDR1 SGHVS, CDR2 FQNEAQ. The CDR3 runs 17 residues. CDR3 protein: CASSHRLAGGGPYEQYF. CDR3 nucleotide sequence: TGTGCCAGCAGCCATCGACTAGCGGGAGGTGGTCCCTACGAGCAGTACTTC.

Notes on this clonotype: This may arise from a read error, as a much more abundant clone is one base away. The chain uses TRBV7-9 and TRBJ1-2; a weak D match, TRBD1 (6 bases). Germline V gives CDR1 SEHNR, CDR2 FQNEAQ (reference sequence). This CDR3 spans 17 amino acids. The CDR3 region has the DNA TGTGCCAGCAGCTCTAACCCCGGGACACCGGAGGACTATGTCTACACCTTC. Encoded protein: CASSSNPGTPEDYVYTF.

The rearrangement joins TRBV7-3 to TRBJ2-3, with D tentatively TRBD2 (7 bases). The CDR3 runs 17 residues. Germline V gene lookup returns CDR1 SGHTA and CDR2 FQGTGA. The germline V and J ends were trimmed by 2 bases and 0 bases, with 15 bases remaining between them. CDR3 residues: CASSLSPGGRSTDTQYF. The CDR3 DNA reads as TGTGCCAGCAGCTTATCCCCGGGGGGCCGAAGCACAGATACGCAGTATTTT.

This clonotype turned up a few times. The chain has TRBV6-5 and TRBJ2-7, with 7 positions matching TRBD1. CDR1 is MNHEY, CDR2 SVGAGI, per germline. V was pared by 5 bases and J by 2 bases, with 9 bases of the junction left unmatched. The CDR3 spans 15 residues. The CDR3, as DNA: TGTGCCAGCAGTAAACTTCGGGACAGAGCCTACGAGCAGTACTTC. Amino acids: CASSKLRDRAYEQYF.

This clonotype was counted a few times. The chain is built from TRBV4-1 and TRBJ1-5; D uncertain. Between the trimmed V and J ends, which lost 3 bases and 0 bases, there was a span of 21 bases. The CDR3 has 19 residues. CDR1 and CDR2 from the germline V gene are MGHRA and YSYEKL. The CDR3 nucleotides are TGCGCCAGCAGCCACCCGGGTCCCGCGCTCATATATAGCAATCAGCCCCAGCATTTT. Its translation: CASSHPGPALIYSNQPQHF.

In its sample, this clonotype was seen many times. This chain uses TRBV11-2 with TRBJ2-5, with 9 bases fitting TRBD1. V trimming: 3 bases; J trimming: 5 bases; junction bases outside the gene matches: 1. Germline CDR1 is SGHAT and CDR2 is FQNNGV. The CDR3 extends over 13 amino acids. The CDR3 coding sequence is TGTGCCAGCAGCTTCGGACAGGGGGAGACCCAGTACTTC. This translates into CASSFGQGETQYF.